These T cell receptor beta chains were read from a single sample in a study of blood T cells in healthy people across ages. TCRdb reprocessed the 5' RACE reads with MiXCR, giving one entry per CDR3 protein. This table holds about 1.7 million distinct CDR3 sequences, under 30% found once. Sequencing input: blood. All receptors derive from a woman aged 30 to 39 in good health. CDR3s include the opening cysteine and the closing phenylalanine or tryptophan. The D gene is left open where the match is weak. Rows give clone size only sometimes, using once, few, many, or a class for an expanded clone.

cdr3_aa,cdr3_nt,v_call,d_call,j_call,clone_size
CASRSSLAVNNEQFF,TGTGCCAGCAGATCGTCACTAGCGGTTAACAATGAGCAGTTCTTC,TRBV2,TRBD2,TRBJ2-1,NA
CVSSFGLAGSTDTQYF,TGTGTCAGCAGCTTCGGACTAGCGGGGAGCACAGATACGCAGTATTTT,TRBV28,TRBD2,TRBJ2-3,NA
CASTVLGEQYF,TGTGCCAGCACAGTTTTGGGGGAGCAGTACTTC,TRBV28,NA,TRBJ2-7,NA
CASSPDGGLGITDEQFF,TGTGCCAGCAGCCCCGATGGGGGACTAGGAATTACGGATGAGCAGTTCTTC,TRBV7-2,TRBD2,TRBJ2-1,NA
CASSKGTSFGEQFF,TGTGCCAGCAGCAAAGGGACTAGCTTCGGTGAGCAGTTCTTC,TRBV7-2,TRBD2,TRBJ2-1,few
CATSVTGLKETQYF,TGTGCCACCAGCGTGACAGGGCTTAAGGAGACCCAGTACTTC,TRBV15,TRBD1,TRBJ2-5,many
CASSFAPEGGYGYTF,TGTGCCAGCAGCTTCGCCCCAGAGGGCGGCTATGGCTACACCTTC,TRBV11-2,NA,TRBJ1-2,NA
CASSYRLADNNEQFF,TGTGCCAGCAGCTACCGACTAGCGGATAACAATGAGCAGTTCTTC,TRBV5-5,TRBD2,TRBJ2-1,NA
CASSSGRSRDRSYEQFF,TGTGCCAGCAGCTCTGGGCGGTCCCGGGACAGGTCCTACGAGCAGTTCTTC,TRBV7-9,TRBD1,TRBJ2-1,NA
CASSPRGLAGGPRNEQFF,TGTGCCAGCTCACCACGGGGGTTGGCGGGAGGACCAAGGAATGAGCAGTTCTTC,TRBV18,TRBD2,TRBJ2-1,NA
CSASGQGAPLHF,TGCAGTGCTTCCGGACAGGGCGCACCCCTCCACTTT,TRBV20-1,TRBD1,TRBJ1-6,NA
CASREGLGGTQYF,TGTGCCAGCAGGGAGGGGCTGGGGGGGACCCAGTACTTC,TRBV12-3/TRBV12-4,NA,TRBJ2-5,NA